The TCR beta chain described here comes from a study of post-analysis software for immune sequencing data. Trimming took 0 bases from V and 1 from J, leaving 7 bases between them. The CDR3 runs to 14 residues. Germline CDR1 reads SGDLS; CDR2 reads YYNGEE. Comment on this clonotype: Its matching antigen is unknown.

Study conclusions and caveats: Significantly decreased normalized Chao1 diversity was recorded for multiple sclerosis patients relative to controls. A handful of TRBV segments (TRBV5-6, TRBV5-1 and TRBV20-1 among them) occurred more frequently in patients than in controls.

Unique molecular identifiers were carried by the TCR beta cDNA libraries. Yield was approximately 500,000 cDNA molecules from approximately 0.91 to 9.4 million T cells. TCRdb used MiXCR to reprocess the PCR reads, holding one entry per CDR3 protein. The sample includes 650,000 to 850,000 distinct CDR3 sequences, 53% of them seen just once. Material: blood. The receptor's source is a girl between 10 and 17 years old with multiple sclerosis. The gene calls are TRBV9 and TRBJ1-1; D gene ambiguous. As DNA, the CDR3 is TGTGCCAGCAGCGTAGATTGGGGGAACACTGAAGCTTTCTTT. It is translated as CASSVDWGNTEAFF.